These T cell receptor beta chains were read from a single sample in a study of neurological immune-mediated disorders. TCRdb analysed the 5' RACE reads with MiXCR anew, one entry per CDR3 protein. This sample has 60,000 or so distinct CDR3 sequences; roughly 11% occur once, and the top ten carry around 1.9%. The sequenced material came from PBMCs. These receptor sequences come from a man aged 55 to 70 in good health. Each CDR3 is given with its conserved first and last residue. The order of the fields is clone size, V gene, D gene, J gene, CDR3 DNA, CDR3 protein. A D gene is named only where the DNA matches it firmly. Only part of the rows carry a size: once, few, many, or a class if the clone is expanded.

many	TRBV7-2	.	TRBJ2-5	TGTGCCAGCAGCCCTAATCAGGGCCAAGAGACCCAGTACTTC	CASSPNQGQETQYF
medium-sized	TRBV20-1	.	TRBJ1-3	TGCAGTGCTAGAGGAAGCTCTGGAAACACCATATATTTT	CSARGSSGNTIYF
many	TRBV20-1	TRBD1	TRBJ2-1	TGCAGTGCTCAGAGAGGACAGGGCACTGAGCAGTTCTTC	CSAQRGQGTEQFF
many	TRBV12-3/TRBV12-4	.	TRBJ1-2	TGTGCCAGCAGTTATCTAACAGGTTCAGCTAACTATGGCTACACCTTC	CASSYLTGSANYGYTF
many	TRBV9	.	TRBJ2-5	TGTGCCAGCAGCAAACGGGATCTTCGGGAGACCCAGTACTTC	CASSKRDLRETQYF
many	TRBV5-6	.	TRBJ1-6	TGTGCCAGCAGCTTACGACAGAGCTCCTATAATTCACCCCTCCACTTT	CASSLRQSSYNSPLHF
many	TRBV12-3/TRBV12-4	.	TRBJ1-5	TGTGCCAGCAGTTTACTGGCCCAGCCCCAGCATTTT	CASSLLAQPQHF
many	TRBV7-2	.	TRBJ1-4	TGTGCCAGCAGCGCCGGACAGAGACTGTTTTTT	CASSAGQRLFF
many	TRBV11-3	.	TRBJ2-5	TGTGCCAGCAGCTTAGGACCCATGGAGACCCAGTACTTC	CASSLGPMETQYF
many	TRBV28	.	TRBJ2-2	TGTGCCAGCAGAAGTTTCGGGGGAGGCACCGGGGAGCTGTTTTTT	CASRSFGGGTGELFF
few	TRBV10-3	.	TRBJ2-5	TGTGCCATCAGTGAGTCGTCGGGGGTAGAGACCCAGTACTTC	CAISESSGVETQYF
many	TRBV12-3/TRBV12-4	.	TRBJ1-2	TGTGCCAGCAGTTTATTGGGGATCCCTAACTATGGCTACACCTTC	CASSLLGIPNYGYTF
.	TRBV6-5	.	TRBJ1-2	TGTGCCAGCAGACTCGACGGAAACTATGGCTACACCTTC	CASRLDGNYGYTF
many	TRBV6-2/TRBV6-3	.	TRBJ1-5	TGTGCCAGCAGTTACCGAACGAACAATCAGCCCCAGCATTTT	CASSYRTNNQPQHF
many	TRBV18	.	TRBJ2-2	TGTGCCAGCTCACCACAGGGAGACTGGGAGCTGTTTTTT	CASSPQGDWELFF
.	TRBV27	TRBD1	TRBJ2-5	TGTGCCAGCAGGGGGACAGGTCCGAAAGCCCAGTACTTC	CASRGTGPKAQYF
many	TRBV6-5	.	TRBJ2-7	TGTGCCAGCAGTCCAACACAGGGTCAGCAGTACTTC	CASSPTQGQQYF
many	TRBV27	TRBD1	TRBJ1-2	TGTGCCAGCAGACCGACAGGGTTCTATGGCTACACCTTC	CASRPTGFYGYTF
many	TRBV7-8	.	TRBJ1-6	TGTGCCAGCAGCGGGAGGGAGGGTTCACCCCTCCACTTT	CASSGREGSPLHF
many	TRBV7-2	.	TRBJ1-1	TGTGCCAGCAGCTTCATGCAGTTGAACACTGAAGCTTTCTTT	CASSFMQLNTEAFF
many	TRBV11-3	TRBD2	TRBJ2-1	TGTGCCAGCAGCTTAACTAGCGGGGGGGGTTACAATGAGCAGTTCTTC	CASSLTSGGGYNEQFF
many	TRBV12-3/TRBV12-4	TRBD2	TRBJ2-5	TGTGCCAGCAGAAAGCTAGCGGGGGGGCGGGAGACCCAGTACTTC	CASRKLAGGRETQYF
many	TRBV18	.	TRBJ2-5	TGTGCCAGCTCACCACCCCCAGGGTTGGAGACCCAGTACTTC	CASSPPPGLETQYF
many	TRBV6-5	TRBD1	TRBJ1-2	TGTGCCAGCAGCCCGACAGGGGGTCCTAACTATGGCTACACCTTC	CASSPTGGPNYGYTF
many	TRBV5-1	TRBD1	TRBJ2-7	TGCGCCAGCAGTCACCAGGACAGGGCCGCTCAATGGATGTACTTC	CASSHQDRAAQWMYF
few	TRBV18	.	TRBJ2-1	TGTGCCAGCTCGCCACCTAATTCCCCCCACAATGAGCAGTTCTTC	CASSPPNSPHNEQFF
many	TRBV6-2/TRBV6-3	TRBD1	TRBJ2-7	TGTGCCAGCAGTTCTGGACAGGTCAGCTCCTACGAGCAGTACTTC	CASSSGQVSSYEQYF
.	TRBV7-2	TRBD1	TRBJ1-6	TGTGCCAGCAAATTGGGACAGGGGAATTCACCCATACACTTT	CASKLGQGNSPIHF
many	TRBV5-1	.	TRBJ1-1	TGCGCCAGCAGCTTGGCCGGGGGGGTGAACACTGAAGCTTTCTTT	CASSLAGGVNTEAFF
many	TRBV7-9	.	TRBJ2-5	TGTGCCAGCAGCCCATACCCCCAAGAGACCCAGTACTTC	CASSPYPQETQYF
many	TRBV25-1	.	TRBJ2-3	TGTGCCAGCGATATGCCAGATTCAGATACGCAGTATTTT	CASDMPDSDTQYF
many	TRBV4-3	.	TRBJ1-4	TGCGCCAGCAGCCAAGATCCAGGCCTAGAAAAACTGTTTTTT	CASSQDPGLEKLFF
many	TRBV20-1	TRBD2	TRBJ2-3	TGCAGTGCCGAGGGCGGGGGTGTCACAGATACGCAGTATTTT	CSAEGGGVTDTQYF
many	TRBV4-3	.	TRBJ2-2	TGCGCCAGCAGCCAAGATACGAGGCAGTTCACCGGGGAGCTGTTTTTT	CASSQDTRQFTGELFF
.	TRBV18	TRBD1	TRBJ1-5	TGTGCCAGCTCACCCCAGGGGGCCTCTCAGCCCCAGCATTTT	CASSPQGASQPQHF